One and the same sample provided the 4 T cell receptor beta chains below, sequenced in a study of shared clonotypes between healthy human individuals. The table came from immunoSEQ multiplex PCR; TCRdb's copy has only in-frame clones and leaves some out. The sample lists roughly 2 million clones; 90% to 95% were seen once. Sequences were obtained from naive CD4+ T cells sorted from blood. Subset specified: CD45RA+ positively selected. These receptors came from a man aged 18 to 29 in good health.

The chain combines TRBV11-2 with TRBJ2-5, with D possibly TRBD2 on 6 matching bases. From germline, CDR1 is SGHAT and CDR2 FQNNGV. Deletions cut 5 bases from V and 7 bases from J, with 11 bases between. The CDR3 extends over 12 amino acids. The CDR3 nucleotides read TGTGCCAGCAGCCTCGGGGAGGTGACCCAGTACTTC. It codes for CASSLGEVTQYF.

This clone has only one observation. The chain couples TRBV7-2 to TRBJ1-1; D uncertain. CDR1 is SGHTA and CDR2 is FQGNSA in the germline V gene. The CDR3 sequence is 14 residues long. Trimming pared 1 base from V and 4 bases from J, leaving 10 bases between. CDR3 DNA: TGTGCCAGCAGCTTAGACGGGGTTCGCACTGAAGCTTTCTTT. Its protein is CASSLDGVRTEAFF.

This chain uses TRBV7-9 with TRBJ1-1; no definite D call. Looked up from germline, CDR1 is SEHNR and CDR2 is FQNEAQ (reference sequence). Trimming cost V 5 bases and J 0 bases, with 10 bases left between them. There are 14 residues in the CDR3. The CDR3 region is CASSTHVLNTEAFF. In DNA, the CDR3 is TGTGCCAGCAGCACCCATGTATTGAACACTGAAGCTTTCTTT.

The chain is built from TRBV15 and TRBJ2-2, with 7 bases that match TRBD2. The CDR3 has 16 residues. Germline CDR1 LNHNV, CDR2 YYDKDF (reference sequence). Trimming removed 0 bases from V and 2 bases from J; junction bases left unmatched: 3. The CDR3 nucleotides are TGTGCCACCAGCAGAGACGGGGGGATTAACACCGGGGAGCTGTTTTTT. Amino acid sequence: CATSRDGGINTGELFF.